A single sample gave rise to the 26 T cell receptor beta chains below, sequenced in a study of blood T cell repertoires in COVID-19 (dated by TCRdb to 2020 to 2022). The library was produced with the immunoSEQ multiplex PCR assay. TCRdb took over this immuneACCESS table, retaining in-frame rearrangements with V and J assigned. Such tables are incomplete; in checked studies, under half of the missing clones stem from an unresolved V gene, and the remainder is unexplained. The sample contains a few hundred thousand clones, around 90% of them found a single time. Over 13% of the sample goes to the ten largest clones. Sequencing input: PBMCs or T cells enriched from blood (not recorded which). Every receptor here comes from a young man who had been exposed to COVID-19.

This chain links TRBV25-1 with TRBJ1-4; the D is unclear. The V and J ends lost 5 bases and 8 bases respectively, with 3 bases between them. CDR3 length: 10 amino acids. Looked up from germline, CDR1 is MGHDK and CDR2 is SYGVNS. The CDR3 region is CASSSEKLFF. For the CDR3, the DNA is TGTGCCAGCAGTAGCGAAAAACTGTTTTTT.

The V call is TRBV4-1, the J call TRBJ2-7, with 12 bases aligning to TRBD1. J gave up 6 bases and V 5 bases, and 2 bases lay outside the gene matches. The CDR3 totals 13 residues. Germline V gene sequence: CDR1 MGHRA, CDR2 YSYEKL. The CDR3, as DNA: TGCGCCAGCAGCTTGGGACAGGGGGCCGAGCAGTACTTC. It encodes CASSLGQGAEQYF.

The chain recombines TRBV5-1 with TRBJ1-2, with TRBD1 matching over 7 bases. CDR3 length equals 13 residues. The germline V gene encodes CDR1 SGHRS and CDR2 YFSETQ. The V and J ends lost 4 bases and 6 bases, in that order; junction bases with no gene match: 6. The CDR3 reads CASSIRTGDGYTF. CDR3 in DNA: TGCGCCAGCAGCATAAGAACAGGGGATGGCTACACCTTC.

V is TRBV11-2 and J is TRBJ2-2; D possibly corresponds to TRBD2 (6 bases). Germline lookup yields CDR1 SGHAT and CDR2 FQNNGV. This CDR3 comprises 14 residues. The ends were cut back, 2 bases at V and 4 bases at J, with 8 bases in the middle. The CDR3 DNA reads as TGTGCCAGCAGCTTATCGCGGGGCACCGGGGAGCTGTTTTTT. Translating gives CASSLSRGTGELFF. Full variable domain (missing parts from reference TRBV11-2 and TRBJ2-2): EAGVAQSPRYKIIEKRQSVAFWCNPISGHATLYWYQQILGQGPKLLIQFQNNGVVDDSQLPKDRFSAERLKGVDSTLKIQPAKLEDSAVYLCASSLSRGTGELFFGEGSRLTVL.

The V and J genes are TRBV6-1 and TRBJ2-4; no clear D gene. CDR3 length: 15 residues. Germline-derived CDR1 and CDR2 are MNHNS and SASEGT. The ends were cut back, 3 bases at V and 1 base at J, with 10 bases in the middle. The CDR3 protein is CASSDMIRAKNIQYF. The CDR3 region has the DNA TGTGCCAGCAGTGATATGATCAGGGCCAAAAACATTCAGTACTTC.

CDR3 residues: CASSPVGTYEQYF. The CDR3 DNA sequence: TGTGCCAGCTCACCAGTGGGCACCTACGAGCAGTACTTC. This sequence joins TRBV18 and TRBJ2-7; D not certain. Trimming took off 2 bases at V and 2 bases at J, with 7 bases between the two ends. Germline CDR1 and CDR2: KGHSH and LQKENI. The CDR3 totals 13 residues.

V and J are TRBV13 and TRBJ2-1; tentatively, D is TRBD2 (5 bases). The CDR3 loop spans 13 amino acids. Looked up from germline, CDR1 is PRHDT and CDR2 is FYEKMQ (reference sequence). The V end lost 1 base, the J end lost 7 bases, and 8 bases lay between the germline ends. The CDR3 DNA sequence: TGTGCCAGCAGCTTAGTTTCGGGGAATGAGCAGTTCTTC. It yields the protein CASSLVSGNEQFF. Looking up the rest from reference TRBV13 and TRBJ2-1 gives the full variable domain: AAGVIQSPRHLIKEKRETATLKCYPIPRHDTVYWYQQGPGQDPQFLISFYEKMQSDKGSIPDRFSAQQFSDYHSELNMSSLELGDSALYFCASSLVSGNEQFFGPGTRLTVL.

The chain recombines TRBV7-6 with TRBJ2-3, with TRBD2 as a possible D gene (6 bases). The V end was cut by 1 base, the J end by 2 bases, with 13 bases between. The germline gives CDR1 SGHVS, CDR2 FNYEAQ. The CDR3 length is 16 residues. The CDR3 DNA reads TGTGCCAGCAGCTTAGAGGGCGGGGTGAACACAGATACGCAGTATTTT. It is translated as CASSLEGGVNTDTQYF.

A few counts support this clone. The genes are TRBV2 and TRBJ1-2; a possible D gene is TRBD1 (5 bases). This CDR3 is 14 amino acids long. The germline gives CDR1 SNHLY, CDR2 FYNNEI. V shed 1 base and J shed 7 bases, with 13 bases lying between them. The CDR3 nucleotides are TGTGCCAGCAGTGAAGGCGGGGACTACCGTGGCTACACCTTC. Its protein product is CASSEGGDYRGYTF. The whole variable domain, remainder taken from reference TRBV2 and TRBJ1-2, is EPEVTQTPSHQVTQMGQEVILRCVPISNHLYFYWYRQILGQKVEFLVSFYNNEISEKSEIFDDQFSVERPDGSNFTLKIRSTKLEDSAMYFCASSEGGDYRGYTFGSGTRLTVV.

The genes are TRBV19 and TRBJ1-1, with 8 nucleotides matching TRBD1. The CDR3 has 14 residues. The germline V gene has CDR1 LNHDA and CDR2 SQIVND (reference sequence). With 3 bases clipped from V and 5 bases from J, the junction kept 5 bases outside the gene matches. CDR3 nucleotide sequence: TGTGCCAGTAGTATGACACAGGGGGGAACTGAAGCTTTCTTT. Translating it yields CASSMTQGGTEAFF.

V is TRBV7-9 and J is TRBJ2-2, with 11 bases lining up with TRBD2. Germline V gives CDR1 SEHNR, CDR2 FQNEAQ (reference sequence). CDR3 length: 18 residues. The junction had 7 bases not matched to a gene; V was cut back by 3 bases and J by 1 base. CDR3: CASSLATGLAVNTGELFF. The CDR3 DNA follows: TGTGCCAGCAGCTTGGCTACGGGACTAGCGGTGAACACCGGGGAGCTGTTTTTT.

The rearrangement links TRBV9 to TRBJ2-2, with D tentatively TRBD2 (6 bases). The V gene's germline CDR1 is SGDLS and CDR2 YYNGEE. CDR3 length: 13 amino acids. V lost 2 bases, J lost 6 bases, and 8 bases lay in between. CDR3 protein: CASSVGGSGELFF. The CDR3 coding sequence is TGTGCCAGCAGCGTGGGAGGTTCCGGGGAGCTGTTTTTT.

For this clone: Additional DNA sequences in this sample encode the identical CDR3. The chain carries TRBV27 and TRBJ2-7; D may be TRBD2 (7 bases). The CDR3 loop spans 14 amino acids. The V gene's germline CDR1 is MNHEY and CDR2 SMNVEV (reference sequence). Trimming cost V 3 bases and J 2 bases, with 11 bases left between them. CDR3 amino acids: CASSFRGGTYEQYF. The CDR3 region has the DNA TGTGCCAGCAGTTTTAGGGGGGGAACCTACGAGCAGTACTTC.

A single count supports this clone. This chain joins TRBV2 and TRBJ2-1, with D unresolved. The germline V and J ends were trimmed by 2 bases and 8 bases, with 7 bases remaining between them. In germline, CDR1 is SNHLY, CDR2 FYNNEI. This CDR3 has 12 residues. CDR3 protein: CASSELSYEQFF. CDR3 nucleotides: TGTGCCAGCAGTGAACTGTCCTATGAGCAGTTCTTC.

This clone was seen more than once but under ten times. The identical CDR3 is also encoded by other nucleotide sequences in the sample. The chain links TRBV5-6 to TRBJ1-2; TRBD1 aligns across 7 bases. The germline CDR1 and CDR2 sequences are SGHDT and YYEEEE. V was clipped by 1 base and J by 8 bases; unmatched bases: 5. CDR3 length: 13 residues. CDR3 in amino acids: CASSLRQGDGYTF. DNA of the CDR3: TGTGCCAGCAGCTTGCGCCAGGGGGACGGCTACACCTTC.

This chain joins TRBV5-6 and TRBJ1-1, with a tentative D call TRBD1 (5 bases). The CDR3 length is 14 residues. Trimming removed 0 bases from V and 8 bases from J, with 14 bases in between. The germline V gene encodes CDR1 SGHDT and CDR2 YYEEEE. The CDR3 DNA reads as TGTGCCAGCAGCTTGGTAGGGGTGACAGCCGAAGCTTTCTTT. Its protein is CASSLVGVTAEAFF.

The V call is TRBV6-5, the J call TRBJ2-1, with TRBD2 as a possible D gene (7 bases). CDR3 size: 15 residues. Germline CDR1 and CDR2: MNHEY and SVGAGI. V was pared by 6 bases and J by 7 bases, with 19 bases between. The CDR3 loop is CASSSLAGARNEQFF. The CDR3 bases are TGTGCCAGCAGCTCCCTTGCGGGGGCGCGAAATGAGCAGTTCTTC.

The V and J genes are TRBV29-1 and TRBJ2-3; D unresolved. The V end was cut by 1 base, the J end by 8 bases, with 34 bases between. The length of the CDR3 is 20 residues. CDR1 is SQVTM and CDR2 is ANQGSEA in the germline V gene. The CDR3 nucleotides read TGCAGCGTTGAAGTAGCAGATCTTAGCCCCATCCCCTCCTTAGGAGCTACGCAGTATTTT. Translation gives CSVEVADLSPIPSLGATQYF.

The genes are TRBV4-2 and TRBJ2-5; 8 bases align to TRBD2. Trimming at V came to 1 base and at J to 5 bases, leaving 3 bases not matched to a gene. Germline V gives CDR1 LGHNA, CDR2 YNFKEQ. The CDR3 covers 14 residues. The CDR3 nucleotides read TGTGCCAGCAGCCAAGTAGCGGGGATCGAGACCCAGTACTTC. Protein product: CASSQVAGIETQYF.

The rearrangement joins TRBV30 to TRBJ2-7, with D unclear. CDR1 is GTSNPN and CDR2 is SVGIG in the germline V gene (reference sequence). V was shortened by 2 bases and J by 3 bases, with 17 bases between the two germline ends. This CDR3 has 15 amino acids. The CDR3 sequence: CAWSPLESAGYEQYF. CDR3 sequence (DNA): TGTGCCTGGAGTCCCCTAGAGTCGGCTGGCTACGAGCAGTACTTC.

This clone occurred once. The chain joins TRBV6-5 to TRBJ2-7; 9 bases align to TRBD2. This CDR3 contains 14 residues. The germline gives CDR1 MNHEY, CDR2 SVGAGI. V trimming: 6 bases; J trimming: 3 bases; junction bases outside the gene matches: 6. CDR3 sequence: CASRQAAGGYEQYF. CDR3 nucleotides: TGTGCCAGCAGGCAGGCAGCGGGGGGCTACGAGCAGTACTTC.

V usage is TRBV19 and J usage is TRBJ2-1, with TRBD2 matching over 7 bases. The CDR3 extends over 15 amino acids. V gave up 8 bases and J gave up 0 bases; unmatched junction bases: 7. Germline assignment: CDR1 LNHDA and CDR2 SQIVND (reference sequence). CDR3 in amino acids: CASLGGGSSYNEQFF. CDR3 bases: TGTGCCAGTCTGGGGGGGGGAAGCTCCTACAATGAGCAGTTCTTC. Together with reference TRBV19 and TRBJ2-1, the CDR3 gives the full variable domain: DGGITQSPKYLFRKEGQNVTLSCEQNLNHDAMYWYRQDPGQGLRLIYYSQIVNDFQKGDIAEGYSVSREKKESFPLTVTSAQKNPTAFYLCASLGGGSSYNEQFFGPGTRLTVL.

The gene calls are TRBV7-8 and TRBJ2-7; 8 nucleotides agree with TRBD1. This CDR3 is built from 15 residues. Germline CDR1 reads SGHVS; CDR2 reads FQNEAQ. V trimming: 0 bases; J trimming: 3 bases; junction bases outside the gene matches: 4. CDR3 bases: TGTGCCAGCAGCTTAGCGCAGGGGGCCCACTACGAGCAGTACTTC. The encoded protein is CASSLAQGAHYEQYF.

J is TRBJ2-5 and V is TRBV5-4, with 9 bases fitting TRBD2. This CDR3 is 16 amino acids long. CDR1 is SGHNT, CDR2 YYREEE, per germline (reference sequence). With V trimmed by 3 bases and J by 4 bases, 10 bases remained unmatched. The CDR3: CASSWAAGRGGETQYF. Here the CDR3 DNA reads TGTGCCAGCAGCTGGGCAGCAGGGCGGGGGGGAGAGACCCAGTACTTC.

The rearrangement links TRBV27 to TRBJ2-7, with no clear D. Germline V gene sequence: CDR1 MNHEY, CDR2 SMNVEV (reference sequence). V lost 5 bases to trimming and J lost 2 bases, with 16 bases between them. CDR3 length equals 15 residues. The CDR3, as DNA: TGTGCCAGCAGTCACACCCTCCAAGTTCCCTACGAGCAGTACTTC. Protein sequence: CASSHTLQVPYEQYF.

The rearrangement uses TRBV3-1 (or the pseudogene TRBV3-2) and TRBJ1-1; D might be TRBD1 (5 bases). Trimming removed 4 bases at V and 7 bases at J, with 16 bases between. Per the germline V gene, CDR1 is LGHDT and CDR2 is YNNKEL (reference sequence). The CDR3 spans 14 residues. CDR3 sequence reads: CASSLKIGGVEAFF. The CDR3 region has the DNA TGTGCCAGCAGCCTCAAGATCGGGGGTGTTGAAGCTTTCTTT.